This T cell receptor beta chain derives from a study of T cells in Graves' hyperthyroidism and ophthalmopathy. This CDR3 spans 13 amino acids. V trimming: 4 bases; J trimming: 3 bases; junction bases outside the gene matches: 2. CDR1 is SGHRS and CDR2 is YFSETQ in the germline V gene. In this sample, this clonotype turned up many times. RNA transcripts gave rise to amplified TCR beta CDR3 regions. When the TCR CDR3 underwent first-round RT-PCR, the HTBI primer set was used. One entry per CDR3 protein, called by TCRdb with MiXCR from the multiplex PCR reads. The top ten hold around 4% of the sample, which has hundreds of thousands of distinct CDR3 sequences, about 18% seen once. Criteria for exclusion of patients were uncontrolled infection, other autoimmune disease, pregnancy or lactation.

This TCR was recovered from a young woman with Graves' hyperthyroidism. Sequenced material: blood. The chain recombines TRBV5-1 with TRBJ1-2, with 8 bases that match TRBD1. CDR3 nucleotides: TGCGCCAGCAGCAAGACAGGGGACTATGGCTACACCTTC. Amino acid sequence: CASSKTGDYGYTF. Together with reference TRBV5-1 and TRBJ1-2, the CDR3 gives the full variable domain: KAGVTQTPRYLIKTRGQQVTLSCSPISGHRSVSWYQQTPGQGLQFLFEYFSETQRNKGNFPGRFSGRQFSNSRSEMNVSTLELGDSALYLCASSKTGDYGYTFGSGTRLTVV.